This paragraph covers one T cell receptor (beta chain) sequence. This sample was taken from a study of control samples from healthy donors and cancer patients. The germline V gene has CDR1 SGHDT and CDR2 YYEEEE. The CDR3 has 13 amino acids. The V gene lost 4 bases and the J gene lost 5 bases, with 12 bases spanning the gap. The method was immunoSEQ multiplex PCR; TCRdb's version includes in-frame clones alone and lacks a portion of them. This sample has some 170,000 clones, with roughly 94% found just once. The sample comprised PBMCs. The TCR sequence derives from a man in his sixties with colorectal cancer. The chain is built from TRBV5-6 and TRBJ1-1; TRBD1 is a possible D gene (6 bases). CDR3 bases: TGTGCCAGCAGCCTCGGGACAATGACTGAAGCTTTCTTT. Its protein product is CASSLGTMTEAFF.